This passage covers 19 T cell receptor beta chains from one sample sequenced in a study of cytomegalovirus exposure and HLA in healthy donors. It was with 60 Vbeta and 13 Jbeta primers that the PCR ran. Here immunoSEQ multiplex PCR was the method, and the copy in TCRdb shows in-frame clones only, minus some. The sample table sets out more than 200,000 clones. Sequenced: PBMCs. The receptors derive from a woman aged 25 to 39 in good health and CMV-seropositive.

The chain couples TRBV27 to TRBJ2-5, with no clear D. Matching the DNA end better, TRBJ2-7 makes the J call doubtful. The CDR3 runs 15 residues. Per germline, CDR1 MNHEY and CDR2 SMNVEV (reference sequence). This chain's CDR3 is CASSRDTMSSYEQYF. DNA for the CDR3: TGTGCCAGCAGCCGAGACACGATGAGCTCCTACGAGCAGTACTTC.

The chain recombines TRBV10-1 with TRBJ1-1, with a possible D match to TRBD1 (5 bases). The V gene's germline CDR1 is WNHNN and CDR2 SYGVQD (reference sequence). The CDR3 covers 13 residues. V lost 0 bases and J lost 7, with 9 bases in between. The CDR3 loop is CASSESGGVEAFF. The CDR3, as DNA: TGCGCCAGCAGTGAGTCGGGGGGGGTTGAAGCTTTCTTT.

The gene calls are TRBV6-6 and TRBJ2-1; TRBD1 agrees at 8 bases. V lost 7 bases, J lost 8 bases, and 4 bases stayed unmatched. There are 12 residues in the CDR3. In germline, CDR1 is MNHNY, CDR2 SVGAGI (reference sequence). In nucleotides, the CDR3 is TGTGCCAGCAACCCACAGGGGGATGAGCAGTTCTTC. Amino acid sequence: CASNPQGDEQFF.

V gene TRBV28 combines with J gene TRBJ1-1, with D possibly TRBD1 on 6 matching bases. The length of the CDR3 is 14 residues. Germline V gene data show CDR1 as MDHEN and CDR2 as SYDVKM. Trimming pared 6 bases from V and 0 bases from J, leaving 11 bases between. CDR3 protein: CASRATGMNTEAFF. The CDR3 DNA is TGTGCCAGCAGAGCGACAGGCATGAACACTGAAGCTTTCTTT.

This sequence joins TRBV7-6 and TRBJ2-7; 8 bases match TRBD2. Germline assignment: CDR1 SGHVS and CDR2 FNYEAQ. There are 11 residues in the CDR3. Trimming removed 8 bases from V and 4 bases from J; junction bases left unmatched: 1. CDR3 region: CASQRGYEQYF. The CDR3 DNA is TGTGCCAGCCAGCGGGGGTACGAGCAGTACTTC.

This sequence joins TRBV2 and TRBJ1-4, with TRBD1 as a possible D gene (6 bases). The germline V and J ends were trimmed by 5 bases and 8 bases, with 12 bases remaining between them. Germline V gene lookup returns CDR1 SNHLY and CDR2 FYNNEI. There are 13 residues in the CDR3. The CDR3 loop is CASSTTGFEKLFF. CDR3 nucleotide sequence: TGTGCCAGCAGTACGACAGGCTTCGAAAAACTGTTTTTT. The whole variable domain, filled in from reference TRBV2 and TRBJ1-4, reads EPEVTQTPSHQVTQMGQEVILRCVPISNHLYFYWYRQILGQKVEFLVSFYNNEISEKSEIFDDQFSVERPDGSNFTLKIRSTKLEDSAMYFCASSTTGFEKLFFGSGTQLSVL.

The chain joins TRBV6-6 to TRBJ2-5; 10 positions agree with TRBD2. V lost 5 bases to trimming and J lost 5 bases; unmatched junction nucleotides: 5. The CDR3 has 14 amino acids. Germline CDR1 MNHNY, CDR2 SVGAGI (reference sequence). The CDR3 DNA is TGTGCCAGCAGTACTAGCGGGACAGCGGAGACCCAGTACTTC. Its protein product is CASSTSGTAETQYF.

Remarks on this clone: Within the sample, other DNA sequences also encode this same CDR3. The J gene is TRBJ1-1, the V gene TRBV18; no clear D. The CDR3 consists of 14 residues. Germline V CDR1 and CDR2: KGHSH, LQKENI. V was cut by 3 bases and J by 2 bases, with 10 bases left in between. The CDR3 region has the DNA TGTGCCAGCTCACCGGCAGGCCTTAACACTGAAGCTTTCTTT. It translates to CASSPAGLNTEAFF.

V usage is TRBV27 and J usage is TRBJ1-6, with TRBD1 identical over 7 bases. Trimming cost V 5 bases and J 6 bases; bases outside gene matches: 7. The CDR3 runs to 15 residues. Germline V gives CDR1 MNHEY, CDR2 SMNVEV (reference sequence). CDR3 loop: CASSPRQGGNSPLHF. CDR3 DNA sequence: TGTGCCAGCAGTCCAAGACAGGGTGGTAATTCACCCCTCCACTTT.

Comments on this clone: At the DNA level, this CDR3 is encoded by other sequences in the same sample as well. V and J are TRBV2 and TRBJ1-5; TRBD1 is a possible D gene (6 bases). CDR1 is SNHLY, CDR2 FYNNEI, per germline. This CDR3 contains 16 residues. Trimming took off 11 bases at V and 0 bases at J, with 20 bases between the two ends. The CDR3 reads CAVSGHLLNSNQPQHF. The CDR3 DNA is TGTGCCGTCTCGGGACACCTTCTAAATAGCAATCAGCCCCAGCATTTT.

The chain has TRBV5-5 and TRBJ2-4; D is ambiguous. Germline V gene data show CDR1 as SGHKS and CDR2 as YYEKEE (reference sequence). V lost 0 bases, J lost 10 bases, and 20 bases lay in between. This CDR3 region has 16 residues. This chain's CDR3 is CASSLDGRPGALIQYF. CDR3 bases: TGTGCCAGCAGCTTGGATGGCAGGCCAGGTGCCCTTATTCAGTACTTC.

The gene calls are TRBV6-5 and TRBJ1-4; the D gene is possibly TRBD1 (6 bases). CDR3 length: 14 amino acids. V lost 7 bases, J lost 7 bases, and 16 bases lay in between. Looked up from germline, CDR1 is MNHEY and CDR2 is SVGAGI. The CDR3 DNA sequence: TGTGCCAGCACCCCGGACAGCCTTGGTGAAAAACTGTTTTTT. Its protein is CASTPDSLGEKLFF.

CDR3 in DNA: TGCGCCAGCAGCTCCGGACAGGGGGAGGGAGGCTACACCTTC. It specifies CASSSGQGEGGYTF. The chain uses TRBV5-1 and TRBJ1-2; TRBD1 matches at 10 bases. The junction had 7 bases not matched to a gene; V was cut back by 3 bases and J by 8 bases. CDR1 and CDR2 (germline): SGHRS, YFSETQ. This CDR3 region has 14 residues. Full variable domain (missing parts from reference TRBV5-1 and TRBJ1-2): KAGVTQTPRYLIKTRGQQVTLSCSPISGHRSVSWYQQTPGQGLQFLFEYFSETQRNKGNFPGRFSGRQFSNSRSEMNVSTLELGDSALYLCASSSGQGEGGYTFGSGTRLTVV.

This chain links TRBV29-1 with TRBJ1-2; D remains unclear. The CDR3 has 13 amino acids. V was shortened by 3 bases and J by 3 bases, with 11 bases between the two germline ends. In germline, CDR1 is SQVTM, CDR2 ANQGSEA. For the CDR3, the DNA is TGCAGCGTTGATGGTGAACGGGACTATGGCTACACCTTC. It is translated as CSVDGERDYGYTF.

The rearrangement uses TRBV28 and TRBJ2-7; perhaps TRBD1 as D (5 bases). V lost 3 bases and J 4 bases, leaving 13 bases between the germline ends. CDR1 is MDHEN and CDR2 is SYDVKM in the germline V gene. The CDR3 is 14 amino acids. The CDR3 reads CASSFSIGVYEQYF. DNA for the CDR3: TGTGCCAGCAGTTTCTCTATAGGGGTGTACGAGCAGTACTTC.

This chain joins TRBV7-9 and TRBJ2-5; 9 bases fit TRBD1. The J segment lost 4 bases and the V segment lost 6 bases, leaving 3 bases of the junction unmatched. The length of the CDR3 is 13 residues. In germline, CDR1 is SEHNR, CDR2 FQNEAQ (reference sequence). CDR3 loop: CASSLDRGETQYF. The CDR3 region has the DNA TGTGCCAGCAGTTTGGACAGGGGAGAGACCCAGTACTTC.

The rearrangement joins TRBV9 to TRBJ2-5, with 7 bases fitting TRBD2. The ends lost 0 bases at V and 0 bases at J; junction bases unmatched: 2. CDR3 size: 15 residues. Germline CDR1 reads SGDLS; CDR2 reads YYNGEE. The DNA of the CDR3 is TGTGCCAGCAGCGTAGGGGGGACTAACCAAGAGACCCAGTACTTC. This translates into CASSVGGTNQETQYF.

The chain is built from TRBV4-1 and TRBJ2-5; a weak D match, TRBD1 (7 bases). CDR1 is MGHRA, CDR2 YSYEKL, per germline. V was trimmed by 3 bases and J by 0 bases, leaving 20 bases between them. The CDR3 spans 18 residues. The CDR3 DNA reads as TGCGCCAGCAGCCATACCCCCCCCAGGGGGAGGCACCAAGAGACCCAGTACTTC. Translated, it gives CASSHTPPRGRHQETQYF.

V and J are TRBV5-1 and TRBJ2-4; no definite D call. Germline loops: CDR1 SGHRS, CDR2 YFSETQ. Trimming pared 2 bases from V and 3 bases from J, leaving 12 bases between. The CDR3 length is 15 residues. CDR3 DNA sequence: TGCGCCAGCAGCTTAGAGGCCTCAAACAAAAACATTCAGTACTTC. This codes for CASSLEASNKNIQYF.